Shown below are 17 T cell receptor beta chains from a single sample sequenced in a study of tumor and adjacent non-tumor tissue in lung cancer. This sample's RNA came from whole unsorted tissue. The library came from three nested PCR rounds adapted from ARM-PCR protocols. TCRdb used MiXCR to reprocess the multiplex PCR reads, holding one entry per CDR3 protein. The profile covers roughly 140,000 distinct CDR3 sequences, with 66% appearing a single time and 15% to 20% taken by the ten largest. Sequences were obtained from lung tumor tissue. The receptors come from a man aged 55 to 69 with small cell lung cancer.

The chain employs TRBV20-1 and TRBJ1-3; D may be TRBD1 (5 bases). V lost 0 bases and J 4 bases, leaving 13 bases between the germline ends. Germline-derived CDR1 and CDR2 are DFQATT and SNEGSKA (reference sequence). CDR3 size: 15 residues. DNA for the CDR3: TGCAGTGCTAGAGAGGTGAAGGGGTTGGGAAACACCATATATTTT. As protein: CSAREVKGLGNTIYF.

Regarding this clonotype: Germline and junction disagree at one end, which may indicate a read error. The chain is built from TRBV6-5 and TRBJ1-2, with 10 bases fitting TRBD1. This CDR3 contains 15 residues. The V gene's germline CDR1 is MNHEY and CDR2 SVGAGI. CDR3 residues: CASIYSTGGNYGYSF. CDR3 DNA sequence: TGTGCCAGCATTTACTCGACAGGGGGCAACTATGGCTACAGCTTC.

A word on this clonotype: An end of the junction does not agree with germline; a read error may underlie this. The chain couples TRBV6-5 to TRBJ1-4; 7 bases fit TRBD1. The length of the CDR3 is 15 residues. Germline assignment: CDR1 MNHEY and CDR2 SVGAGI. The CDR3, as DNA: TGCGCCAGCAGACATACAGGGGTTAATAATGAAAAACTGTTTTTT. It yields the protein CASRHTGVNNEKLFF.

This clonotype showed up many times. The rearrangement uses TRBV30 and TRBJ2-7; 8 bases are shared with TRBD1. V lost 0 bases and J lost 4; bases outside the gene matches: 5. Germline assignment: CDR1 GTSNPN and CDR2 SVGIG (reference sequence). The CDR3 runs to 14 residues. This CDR3 is CAWSVLDRAYEQYV. The DNA of the CDR3 is TGTGCCTGGAGTGTATTGGACAGGGCTTACGAGCAGTACGTC.

Of note for this clonotype: A read error is possible here, since a much larger clone lies one base away. The chain joins TRBV27 to TRBJ1-2; no clear D gene. The length of the CDR3 is 14 residues. Per germline, CDR1 MNHEY and CDR2 SMNVEV (reference sequence). The V end was cut by 10 bases, the J end by 2 bases, with 17 bases between. As DNA, the CDR3 is TGTGCCAACAGCCCCAGTTCCGGGAACTATGGCTACACCTTC. It yields the protein CANSPSSGNYGYTF.

This clonotype showed up many times. The genes are TRBV12-3 or TRBV12-4 and TRBJ1-5; D gene unclear. This CDR3 is 16 amino acids long. Trimming removed 5 bases from V and 5 bases from J, with 19 bases in between. The CDR3 DNA reads as TGTGCCAGCAGTCGCCGGGCCTCGGACGAGCATCAGCCCCAGCATTTT. Protein: CASSRRASDEHQPQHF.

About this clonotype itself: A read error may produce the germline difference seen at one junction end. V gene TRBV20-1 combines with J gene TRBJ2-3, with TRBD2 matching 10 bases. Looked up from germline, CDR1 is DFQATT and CDR2 is SNEGSKA (reference sequence). This CDR3 has 14 amino acids. CDR3 bases: TGCATTGCTAGGTTAGCGGGAGGCCCAGATACGCAGTATTTT. Protein sequence: CIARLAGGPDTQYF.

This clonotype was seen at least ten times. This chain connects TRBV6-6 to TRBJ1-4; no reliable D call. This CDR3 has 14 amino acids. V lost 5 bases to trimming and J lost 3 bases, with 10 bases between them. Germline assignment: CDR1 MNHNY and CDR2 SVGAGI (reference sequence). The CDR3: CASSGSRPNEKLFF. The CDR3 bases are TGTGCCAGCAGTGGATCCAGACCTAATGAAAAACTGTTTTTT.

This clonotype was seen a single time. The V call is TRBV6-5, the J call TRBJ2-7; tentatively, D is TRBD1 or TRBD2 (6 bases each). Trimming removed 9 bases at V and 3 bases at J, with 21 bases between. The germline CDR1 and CDR2 sequences are MNHEY and SVGAGI. The CDR3 length is 15 residues. CDR3 DNA sequence: TGTGCCAGTAGGGGGAGGCTAGCGCCAGACTACGAGCAGTACGTC. This encodes CASRGRLAPDYEQYV.

This clonotype was detected many times. The genes are TRBV30 and TRBJ1-3; possible D gene TRBD1, 5 bases. The CDR3 is made up of 15 amino acids. Germline V gives CDR1 GTSNPN, CDR2 SVGIG (reference sequence). The ends were cut back, 0 bases at V and 7 bases at J, with 16 bases in the middle. CDR3: CAWSVAGTVGNTIYF. The CDR3 nucleotides are TGTGCCTGGAGTGTAGCCGGGACGGTCGGCAACACCATATATTTT.

Concerning this clonotype: The germline gene is not matched at one end of the junction; a read error may be the cause. V usage is TRBV4-2 and J usage is TRBJ2-5; TRBD1 might be the D (5 bases). CDR3 length equals 15 residues. Germline lookup yields CDR1 LGHNA and CDR2 YNFKEQ. CDR3 sequence (DNA): TGTGTCAGCAGCCAAGGAACCCAGGGCCTAGAGACCCAGTACTTC. The encoded protein is CVSSQGTQGLETQYF.

The chain recombines TRBV20-1 with TRBJ1-2, with 8 bases lining up with TRBD1. Germline V lookup: CDR1 DFQATT, CDR2 SNEGSKA (reference sequence). The CDR3 has 15 amino acids. Trimming cost V 6 bases and J 0 bases; bases outside gene matches: 9. The CDR3 DNA reads as TGCAGTGCCCGGGGACAGGACTGTTCTAACTATGGCTACACCTTC. Its protein is CSARGQDCSNYGYTF.

This clonotype was seen ten or more times. The CDR3 DNA reads as TGTGCTAGTCCGAACGAGGTAGATACGCAGTATTTT. Its protein product is CASPNEVDTQYF. V is TRBV12-5 and J is TRBJ2-3; D remains unclear. With 8 bases removed from V and 5 bases from J, the gap between germline ends came to 11 bases. The germline V gene encodes CDR1 LGHNT and CDR2 FRNRAP. This CDR3 is 12 amino acids long.

As for this clonotype: This may come from a read error, since a much larger clone is one base off. The rearrangement links TRBV5-1 to TRBJ2-1, with 8 bases aligning to TRBD2. Germline V gene lookup returns CDR1 SGHRS and CDR2 YFSETQ. The CDR3 spans 11 residues. The CDR3 DNA is TGCGCCAGCAGCTTTAGCGGGGAGCATTTCTTC. Protein: CASSFSGEHFF.

With regard to this clonotype: Germline is not matched at one junction end, which may reflect a read error. The chain is built from TRBV6-1 and TRBJ2-3; D might be TRBD2 (6 bases). Germline V CDR1 and CDR2: MNHNS, SASEGT. The CDR3 runs to 15 residues. The DNA for the CDR3 is TGTGCCAGCAGCAATGGGGGGTATAGCACAGATACGCAATATTTT. Its translation: CASSNGGYSTDTQYF.

Turning to this clonotype: A much larger clone lies a single base off, so this may be a read error. The chain carries TRBV6-5 and TRBJ2-3, with D uncertain. Germline CDR1 MNHEY, CDR2 SVGAGI. CDR3 size: 14 residues. CDR3 DNA: TGTGCCGGCAGTTACTCGAAGCGAGCAGATACGCAGTATTTT. It is translated as CAGSYSKRADTQYF.

On this clonotype itself: Its ends do not fully match the called genes, so a read error is possible. The CDR3 DNA follows: TGCAGCGTTCTACCGGGACTAGCGGGATCCTACAATGAGAAGGTCTTC. This sequence encodes CSVLPGLAGSYNEKVF. The gene calls are TRBV29-1 and TRBJ2-1; 13 nucleotides align to TRBD2. This CDR3 region has 16 residues. The germline gives CDR1 SQVTM, CDR2 ANQGSEA.